The 11 T cell receptor beta chains presented below share a single source sample, sequenced in a study of OX40 agonist ivuxolimab in advanced cancers. Data came from immunoSEQ multiplex PCR; TCRdb stores just in-frame clones and leaves some out. The table includes around 81,000 clones, around 80% detected once. The source material was CD4+ or CD8+ T cells sorted from blood, sampled in a trial of the OX40 agonist ivuxolimab. The receptors here all came from an adult with an advanced solid tumor such as melanoma, head and neck, liver or kidney cancer.

This chain connects TRBV5-1 to TRBJ2-7; D possibly corresponds to TRBD2 (6 bases). The CDR3 has 12 amino acids. In germline, CDR1 is SGHRS, CDR2 YFSETQ. The germline V and J ends were trimmed by 7 bases and 4 bases, with 12 bases remaining between them. As DNA, the CDR3 is TGCGCCAGCTTACTCGGGGGATACGAGCAGTACGTC. As protein: CASLLGGYEQYV.

J is TRBJ1-2 and V is TRBV21-1; the table's TRBD1 call for D was not verified on the DNA. TRBV21-1 has pseudogene status. This CDR3 has 18 residues. The CDR3 loop reads CASSKPGHQFMGNYGYTF. Here the CDR3 DNA reads TGTGCCAGCAGCAAGCCGGGACACCAATTTATGGGGAACTATGGCTACACCTTC.

The rearrangement links TRBV11-2 to TRBJ2-5; 10 bases agree with TRBD1. The germline gives CDR1 SGHAT, CDR2 FQNNGV. The CDR3 spans 14 residues. Trimming removed 4 bases from V and 4 bases from J; junction bases left unmatched: 3. The CDR3 coding sequence is TGTGCCAGCAGCTCGTGGGACAGGGGAGAGACCCAGTACTTC. Translating it yields CASSSWDRGETQYF.

The V and J genes are TRBV18 and TRBJ1-6; D possibly corresponds to TRBD1 (5 bases). Trimming stripped 0 bases from V and 14 bases from J, with 11 bases between. This CDR3 is built from 13 residues. The germline V gene has CDR1 KGHSH and CDR2 LQKENI. In DNA, the CDR3 is TGTGCCAGCTCACCACCGTGGGGCCCGGCCCTCCACTTT. Translation gives CASSPPWGPALHF.

Concerning this clone itself: The same CDR3 can be traced to other DNA sequences in this sample. The chain couples TRBV9 to TRBJ1-2; perhaps TRBD1 as D (5 bases). V was pared by 0 bases and J by 5 bases, with 8 bases between. The CDR3 sequence is 13 residues long. Germline assignment: CDR1 SGDLS and CDR2 YYNGEE. In nucleotides, the CDR3 is TGTGCCAGCAGCGTAGGGGGGGATTATGGCTACACCTTC. Its protein product is CASSVGGDYGYTF.

The chain employs TRBV2 and TRBJ2-3; the D gene is possibly TRBD1 (5 bases). Germline CDR1 reads SNHLY; CDR2 reads FYNNEI. Trimming cost V 2 bases and J 2 bases, with 14 bases left between them. This CDR3 contains 16 residues. The CDR3 spells CASSERGQGSTDTQYF. CDR3 coding DNA: TGTGCCAGCAGTGAAAGAGGTCAGGGCTCCACAGATACGCAGTATTTT.

V gene TRBV11-2 combines with J gene TRBJ2-5, with 7 bases matching TRBD2. The V gene's germline CDR1 is SGHAT and CDR2 FQNNGV. The CDR3 spans 14 residues. Unmatched junction bases numbered 2, after V lost 0 bases and J lost 4 bases. Written as DNA, the CDR3 is TGTGCCAGCAGCTTAGAGGCTAGCGGAGAGACCCAGTACTTC. Translating it yields CASSLEASGETQYF.

CDR3 coding DNA: TGCGCCAGCAGCTTAACCGTGGGAGTAGGTGGGGCCAACGTCCTGACTTTC. Translating it yields CASSLTVGVGGANVLTF. The rearrangement joins TRBV5-1 to TRBJ2-6, with D perhaps matching TRBD2 (5 bases). The CDR3 spans 17 residues. In germline, CDR1 is SGHRS, CDR2 YFSETQ. V lost 2 bases to trimming and J lost 3 bases, with 15 bases between them.

J is TRBJ2-3 and V is TRBV19; weak D call: TRBD2 (5 bases). The germline V and J ends were trimmed by 8 bases and 2 bases, with 17 bases remaining between them. The germline gives CDR1 LNHDA, CDR2 SQIVND (reference sequence). The CDR3 sequence is 15 residues long. CDR3 coding DNA: TGTGCCAGTTCTACCTCCGGCGGGCACACAGATACGCAGTATTTT. Amino acid sequence: CASSTSGGHTDTQYF. Full variable domain (missing parts from reference TRBV19 and TRBJ2-3): DGGITQSPKYLFRKEGQNVTLSCEQNLNHDAMYWYRQDPGQGLRLIYYSQIVNDFQKGDIAEGYSVSREKKESFPLTVTSAQKNPTAFYLCASSTSGGHTDTQYFGPGTRLTVL.

The chain is built from TRBV27 and TRBJ2-1; TRBD2 matches at 9 bases. Germline CDR1 and CDR2: MNHEY and SMNVEV (reference sequence). The V and J ends lost 6 bases and 0 bases, in that order; junction bases with no gene match: 15. The CDR3 extends over 19 amino acids. This CDR3 reads CASRYRSAGGESSYNEQFF. The CDR3 DNA reads as TGTGCCAGCAGGTACCGATCGGCGGGGGGGGAAAGCTCCTACAATGAGCAGTTCTTC.

V gene TRBV6-5 combines with J gene TRBJ1-6; D is perhaps TRBD1 (5 bases). From germline, CDR1 is MNHEY and CDR2 SVGAGI. This CDR3 contains 15 residues. The V end lost 8 bases, the J end lost 9 bases, and 20 bases lay between the germline ends. CDR3 sequence reads: CASERTGGRSSPLHF. Here the CDR3 DNA reads TGTGCCAGCGAGCGAACTGGGGGGAGGAGTTCACCCCTCCACTTT.